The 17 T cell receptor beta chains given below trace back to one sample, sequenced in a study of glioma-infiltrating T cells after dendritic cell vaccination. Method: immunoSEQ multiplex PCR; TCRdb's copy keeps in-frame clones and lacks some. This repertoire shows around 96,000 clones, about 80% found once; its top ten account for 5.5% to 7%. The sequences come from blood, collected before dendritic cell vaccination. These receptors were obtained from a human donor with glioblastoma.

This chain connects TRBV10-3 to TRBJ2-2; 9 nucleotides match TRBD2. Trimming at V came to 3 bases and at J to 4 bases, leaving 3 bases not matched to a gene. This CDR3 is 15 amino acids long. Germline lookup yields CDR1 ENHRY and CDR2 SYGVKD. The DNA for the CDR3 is TGTGCCATCAGTGATGTTAGCGGGGGCACCGGGGAGCTGTTTTTT. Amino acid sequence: CAISDVSGGTGELFF.

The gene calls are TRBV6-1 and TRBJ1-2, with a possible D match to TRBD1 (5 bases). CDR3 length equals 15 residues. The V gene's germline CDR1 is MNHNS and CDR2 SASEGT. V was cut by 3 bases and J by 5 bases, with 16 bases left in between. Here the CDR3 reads CASSETAPLVYGYTF. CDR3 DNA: TGTGCCAGCAGTGAGACAGCTCCCCTTGTATATGGCTACACCTTC.

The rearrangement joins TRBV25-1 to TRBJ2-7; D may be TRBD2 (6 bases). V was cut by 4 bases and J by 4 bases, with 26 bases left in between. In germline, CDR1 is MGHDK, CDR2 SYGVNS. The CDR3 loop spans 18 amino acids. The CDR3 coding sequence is TGTGCCAGCAGTGGAATTGGAGGGATGGGGCAGGCTGGGTACGAGCAGTACTTC. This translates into CASSGIGGMGQAGYEQYF.

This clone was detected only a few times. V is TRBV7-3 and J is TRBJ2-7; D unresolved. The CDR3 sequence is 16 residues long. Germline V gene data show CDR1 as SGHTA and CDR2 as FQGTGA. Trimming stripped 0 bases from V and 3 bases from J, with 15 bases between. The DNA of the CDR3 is TGTGCCAGCAGCTTAACGTACGAGGCTACATTCTACGAGCAGTACTTC. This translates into CASSLTYEATFYEQYF.

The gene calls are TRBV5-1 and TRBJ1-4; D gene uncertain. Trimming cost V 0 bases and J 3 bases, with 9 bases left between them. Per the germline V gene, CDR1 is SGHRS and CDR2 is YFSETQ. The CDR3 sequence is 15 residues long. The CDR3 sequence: CASSLGGKANEKLFF. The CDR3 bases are TGCGCCAGCAGCTTGGGAGGGAAGGCTAATGAAAAACTGTTTTTT.

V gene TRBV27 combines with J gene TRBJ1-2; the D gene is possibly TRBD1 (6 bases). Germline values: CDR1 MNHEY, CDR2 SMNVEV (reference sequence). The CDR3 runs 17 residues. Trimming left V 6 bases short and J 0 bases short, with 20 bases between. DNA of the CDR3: TGTGCCAGCAGGGAATTAGGGGGGGGACTAGCTAACTATGGCTACACCTTC. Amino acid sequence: CASRELGGGLANYGYTF.

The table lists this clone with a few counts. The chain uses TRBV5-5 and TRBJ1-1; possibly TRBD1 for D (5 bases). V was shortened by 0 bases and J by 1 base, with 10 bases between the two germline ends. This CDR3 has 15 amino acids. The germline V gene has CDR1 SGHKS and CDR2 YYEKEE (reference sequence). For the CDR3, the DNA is TGTGCCAGCAGCTTGGGGGGGGGAAAGAACACTGAAGCTTTCTTT. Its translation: CASSLGGGKNTEAFF. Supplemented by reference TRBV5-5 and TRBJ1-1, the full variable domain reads DAGVTQSPTHLIKTRGQQVTLRCSPISGHKSVSWYQQVLGQGPQFIFQYYEKEERGRGNFPDRFSARQFPNYSSELNVNALLLGDSALYLCASSLGGGKNTEAFFGQGTRLTVV.

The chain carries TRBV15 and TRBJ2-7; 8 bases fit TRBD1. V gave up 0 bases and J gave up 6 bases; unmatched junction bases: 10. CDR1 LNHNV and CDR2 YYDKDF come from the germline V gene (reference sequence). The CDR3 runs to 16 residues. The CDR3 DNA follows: TGTGCCACCAGCAGAGATCCTCAGGGGGCCAGGGGCGAGCAGTACTTC. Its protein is CATSRDPQGARGEQYF.

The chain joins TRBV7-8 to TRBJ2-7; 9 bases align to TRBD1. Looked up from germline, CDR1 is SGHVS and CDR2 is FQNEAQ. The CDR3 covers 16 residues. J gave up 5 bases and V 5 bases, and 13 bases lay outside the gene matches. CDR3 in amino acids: CASSQYPGQGSNEQYF. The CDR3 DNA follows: TGTGCCAGCAGCCAGTACCCGGGACAGGGTTCCAACGAGCAGTACTTC. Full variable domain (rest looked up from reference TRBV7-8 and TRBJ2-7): GAGVSQSPRYKVAKRGQDVALRCDPISGHVSLFWYQQALGQGPEFLTYFQNEAQLDKSGLPSDRFFAERPEGSVSTLKIQRTQQEDSAVYLCASSQYPGQGSNEQYFGPGTRLTVT.

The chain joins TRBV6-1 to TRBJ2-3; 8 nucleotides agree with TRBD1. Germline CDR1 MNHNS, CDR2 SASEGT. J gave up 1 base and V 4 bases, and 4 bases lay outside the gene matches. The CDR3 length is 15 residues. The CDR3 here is CASSVTGAGTDTQYF. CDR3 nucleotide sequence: TGTGCCAGCAGTGTGACAGGGGCTGGCACAGATACGCAGTATTTT.

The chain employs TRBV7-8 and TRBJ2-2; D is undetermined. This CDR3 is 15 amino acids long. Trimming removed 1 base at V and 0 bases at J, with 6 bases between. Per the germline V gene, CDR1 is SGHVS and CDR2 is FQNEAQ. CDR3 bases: TGTGCCAGCAGCTTAGTTACGGCGAACACCGGGGAGCTGTTTTTT. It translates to CASSLVTANTGELFF.

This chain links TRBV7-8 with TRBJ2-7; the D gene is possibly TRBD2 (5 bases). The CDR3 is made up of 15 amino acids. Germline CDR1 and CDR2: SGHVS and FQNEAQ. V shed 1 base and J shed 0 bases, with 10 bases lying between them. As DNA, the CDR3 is TGTGCCAGCAGCTTAGGGCTAGCCCCCTCCTACGAGCAGTACTTC. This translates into CASSLGLAPSYEQYF.

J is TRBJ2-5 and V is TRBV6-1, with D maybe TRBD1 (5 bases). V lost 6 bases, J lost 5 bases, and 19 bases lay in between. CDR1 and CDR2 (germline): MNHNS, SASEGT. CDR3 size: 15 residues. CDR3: CASRLHDRLGETQYF. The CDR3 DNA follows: TGTGCCAGCAGACTCCATGACAGACTGGGGGAGACCCAGTACTTC.

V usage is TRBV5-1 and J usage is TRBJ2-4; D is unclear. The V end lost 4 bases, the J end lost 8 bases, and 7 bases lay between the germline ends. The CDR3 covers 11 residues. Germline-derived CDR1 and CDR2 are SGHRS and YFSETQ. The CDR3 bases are TGCGCCAGCAGCCACCAGGACATTCAGTACTTC. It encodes CASSHQDIQYF.

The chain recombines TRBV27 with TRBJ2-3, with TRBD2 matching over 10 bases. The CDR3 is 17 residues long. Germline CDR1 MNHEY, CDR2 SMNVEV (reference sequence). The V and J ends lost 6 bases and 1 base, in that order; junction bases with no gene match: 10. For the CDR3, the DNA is TGTGCCAGCAGGCTAACTAGCGGGACGGCCCGCACAGATACGCAGTATTTT. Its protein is CASRLTSGTARTDTQYF.

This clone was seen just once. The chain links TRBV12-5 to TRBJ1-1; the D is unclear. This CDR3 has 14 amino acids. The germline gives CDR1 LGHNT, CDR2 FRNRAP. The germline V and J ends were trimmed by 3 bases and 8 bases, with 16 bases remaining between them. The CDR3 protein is CASGLWPSRTEAFF. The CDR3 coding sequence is TGTGCTAGTGGTTTATGGCCCTCTAGAACCGAAGCTTTCTTT. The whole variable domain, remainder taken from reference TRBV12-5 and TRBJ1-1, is DARVTQTPRHKVTEMGQEVTMRCQPILGHNTVFWYRQTMMQGLELLAYFRNRAPLDDSGMPKDRFSAEMPDATLATLKIQPSEPRDSAVYFCASGLWPSRTEAFFGQGTRLTVV.

The CDR3 DNA follows: TGCGCCAGCAGCTTCCAGACTAATGAAAAACTGTTTTTT. Translated, it gives CASSFQTNEKLFF. The rearrangement joins TRBV5-1 to TRBJ1-4, with no clear D. Looked up from germline, CDR1 is SGHRS and CDR2 is YFSETQ. The CDR3 has 13 amino acids. V shed 2 bases and J shed 2 bases, with 4 bases lying between them.